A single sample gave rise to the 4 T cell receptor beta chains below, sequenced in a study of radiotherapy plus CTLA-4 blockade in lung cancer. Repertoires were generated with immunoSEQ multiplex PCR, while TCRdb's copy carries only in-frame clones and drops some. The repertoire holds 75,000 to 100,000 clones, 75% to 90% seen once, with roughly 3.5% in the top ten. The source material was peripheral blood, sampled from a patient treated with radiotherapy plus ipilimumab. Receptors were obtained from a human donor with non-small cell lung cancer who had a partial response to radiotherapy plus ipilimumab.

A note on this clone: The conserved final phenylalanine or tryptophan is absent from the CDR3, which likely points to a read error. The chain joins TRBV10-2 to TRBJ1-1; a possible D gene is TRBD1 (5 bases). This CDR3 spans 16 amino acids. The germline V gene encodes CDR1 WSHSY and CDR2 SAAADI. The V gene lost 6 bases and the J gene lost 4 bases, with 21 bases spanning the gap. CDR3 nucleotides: TGCGCCAGCAGACGAGGCAATAGACAGTCTGCCACTGAAGCTTTCTCT. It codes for CASRRGNRQSATEAFS.

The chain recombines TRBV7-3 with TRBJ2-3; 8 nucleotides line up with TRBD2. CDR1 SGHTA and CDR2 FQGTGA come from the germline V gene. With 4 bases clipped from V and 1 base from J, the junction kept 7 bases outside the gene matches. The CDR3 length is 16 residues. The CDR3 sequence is CASSSPTGGRTDTQYF. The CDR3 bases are TGTGCCAGCAGCTCCCCTACGGGAGGGCGCACAGATACGCAGTATTTT.

The CDR3 sequence is CASKRDPDRWNEKLFF. CDR3 nucleotides: TGTGCCAGCAAGAGGGACCCGGACAGGTGGAATGAAAAACTGTTTTTT. The chain recombines TRBV19 with TRBJ1-4; 7 nucleotides align to TRBD1. Germline V lookup: CDR1 LNHDA, CDR2 SQIVND (reference sequence). Trimming at V came to 9 bases and at J to 5 bases, leaving 15 bases not matched to a gene. The CDR3 is made up of 16 amino acids.

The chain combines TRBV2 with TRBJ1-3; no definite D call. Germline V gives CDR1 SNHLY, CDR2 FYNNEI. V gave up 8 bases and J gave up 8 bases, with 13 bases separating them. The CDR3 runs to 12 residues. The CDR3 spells CASGPQRDTIYF. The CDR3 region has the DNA TGTGCCAGCGGTCCCCAAAGAGACACCATATATTTT.